This T cell receptor (beta chain) was recorded in a study of shared clonotypes between healthy human individuals. Overall study context: Ranging from 18 to 49 in age, donors were a couple of women and a few men. General observations from the study: The study's rarefaction showed incomplete sorted-subset sequencing despite large depth. Larger estimated richness was generally seen in naive subsets than in memory subsets.

Of note for this clone: Its antigen is currently unknown.

Measured with immunoSEQ multiplex PCR; TCRdb has only the in-frame clones, and not every one. The sample consists of about 610,000 clones, around 97% of them appearing once. V was shortened by 0 bases and J by 2 bases, with 14 bases between the two germline ends. The CDR3 covers 16 residues. Per germline, CDR1 MNHEY and CDR2 SVGAGI. Sequenced material: naive CD4+ T cells sorted from blood. Subset defined: CD45RA+ positively selected. This chain connects TRBV6-5 to TRBJ2-7, with D uncertain. This receptor was taken from a woman under 40 in good health. The CDR3 sequence: CASSYSVDPTPYEQYF. CDR3 in DNA: TGTGCCAGCAGTTACTCGGTAGACCCAACCCCCTACGAGCAGTACTTC.